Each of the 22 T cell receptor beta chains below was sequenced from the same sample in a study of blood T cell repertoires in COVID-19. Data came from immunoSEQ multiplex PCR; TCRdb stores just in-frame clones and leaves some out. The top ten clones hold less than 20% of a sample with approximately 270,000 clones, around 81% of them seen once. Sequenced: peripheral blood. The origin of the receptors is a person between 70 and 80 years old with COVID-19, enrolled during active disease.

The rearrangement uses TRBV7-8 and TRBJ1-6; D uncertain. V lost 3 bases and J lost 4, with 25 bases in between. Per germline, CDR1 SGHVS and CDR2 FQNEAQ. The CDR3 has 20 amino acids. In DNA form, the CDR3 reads TGTGCCAGCAGCTTTCGGCCCCGACAAATATATCAAACATATAATTCACCCCTCCACTTT. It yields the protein CASSFRPRQIYQTYNSPLHF.

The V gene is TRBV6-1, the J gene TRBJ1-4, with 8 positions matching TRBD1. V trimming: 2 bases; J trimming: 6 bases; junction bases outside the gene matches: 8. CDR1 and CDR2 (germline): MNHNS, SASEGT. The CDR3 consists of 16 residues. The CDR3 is CASSEPGSGGYEKLFF. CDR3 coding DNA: TGTGCCAGCAGTGAACCGGGCTCAGGGGGCTATGAAAAACTGTTTTTT.

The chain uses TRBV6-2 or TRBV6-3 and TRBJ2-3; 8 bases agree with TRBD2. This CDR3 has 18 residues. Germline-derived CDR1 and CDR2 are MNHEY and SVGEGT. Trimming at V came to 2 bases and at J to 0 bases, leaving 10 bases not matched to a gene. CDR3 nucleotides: TGTGCCAGCAGTTACGAGAGGGCGGGGGGAACTAGCACAGATACGCAGTATTTT. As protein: CASSYERAGGTSTDTQYF.

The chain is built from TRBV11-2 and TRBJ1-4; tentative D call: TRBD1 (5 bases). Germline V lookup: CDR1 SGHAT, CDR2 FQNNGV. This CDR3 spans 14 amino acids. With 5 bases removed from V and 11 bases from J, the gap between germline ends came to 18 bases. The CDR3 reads CASSPLPPRVKLFF. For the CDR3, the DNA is TGTGCCAGCAGCCCCCTGCCCCCCAGGGTTAAACTGTTTTTT.

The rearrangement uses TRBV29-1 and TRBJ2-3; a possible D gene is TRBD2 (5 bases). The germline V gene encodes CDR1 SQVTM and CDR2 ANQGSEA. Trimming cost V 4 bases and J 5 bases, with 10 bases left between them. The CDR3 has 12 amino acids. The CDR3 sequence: CSVAGFRDTQYF. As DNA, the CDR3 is TGCAGCGTTGCGGGGTTCAGAGATACGCAGTATTTT.

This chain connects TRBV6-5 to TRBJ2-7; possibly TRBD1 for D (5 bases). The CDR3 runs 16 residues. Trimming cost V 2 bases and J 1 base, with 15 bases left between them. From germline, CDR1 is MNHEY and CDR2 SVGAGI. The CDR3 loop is CASSYRTFLGSYEQYF. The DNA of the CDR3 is TGTGCCAGCAGTTACCGGACATTCCTAGGGTCCTACGAGCAGTACTTC.

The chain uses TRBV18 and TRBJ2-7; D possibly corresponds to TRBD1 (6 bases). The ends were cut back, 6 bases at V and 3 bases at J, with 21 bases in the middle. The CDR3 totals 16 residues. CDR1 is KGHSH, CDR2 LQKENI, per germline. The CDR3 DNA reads TGTGCCAGCTCCCCAGATATTACAGGGACCAGCTACGAGCAGTACTTC. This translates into CASSPDITGTSYEQYF.

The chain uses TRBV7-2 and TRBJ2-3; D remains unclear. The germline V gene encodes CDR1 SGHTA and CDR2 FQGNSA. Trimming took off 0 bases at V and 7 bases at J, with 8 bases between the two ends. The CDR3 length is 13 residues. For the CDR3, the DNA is TGTGCCAGCAGCTTAGCCCTAGAGAATACGCAGTATTTT. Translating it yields CASSLALENTQYF.

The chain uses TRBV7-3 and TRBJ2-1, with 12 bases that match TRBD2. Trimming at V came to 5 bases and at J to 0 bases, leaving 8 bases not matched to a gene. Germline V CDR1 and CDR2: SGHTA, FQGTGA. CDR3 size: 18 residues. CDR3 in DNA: TGTGCCAGCAGCCCACTAGCGGGAGGAGGACACTCCTACAATGAGCAGTTCTTC. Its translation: CASSPLAGGGHSYNEQFF.

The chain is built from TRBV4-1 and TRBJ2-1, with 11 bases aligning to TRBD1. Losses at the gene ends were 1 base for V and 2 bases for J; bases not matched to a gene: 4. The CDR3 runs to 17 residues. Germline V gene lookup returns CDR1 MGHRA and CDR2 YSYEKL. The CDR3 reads CASSQVPGQGAYNEQFF. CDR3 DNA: TGCGCCAGCAGCCAAGTACCGGGACAGGGGGCCTACAATGAGCAGTTCTTC.

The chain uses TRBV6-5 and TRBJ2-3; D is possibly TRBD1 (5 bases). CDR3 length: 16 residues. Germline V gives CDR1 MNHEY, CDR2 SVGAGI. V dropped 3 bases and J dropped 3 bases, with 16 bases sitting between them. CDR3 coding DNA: TGTGCCAGCAGTTATGTCTTAGGGCAGGGTACAGATACGCAGTATTTT. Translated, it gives CASSYVLGQGTDTQYF.

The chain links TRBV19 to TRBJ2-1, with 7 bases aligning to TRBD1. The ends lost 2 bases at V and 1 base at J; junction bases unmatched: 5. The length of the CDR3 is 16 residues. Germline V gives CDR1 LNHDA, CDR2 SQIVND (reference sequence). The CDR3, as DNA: TGTGCCAGTAGTATAACAGGGGAAAGGTCCTACAATGAGCAGTTCTTC. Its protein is CASSITGERSYNEQFF.

The chain's CDR3 is CASSTAGVPNSPLHF. In DNA form, the CDR3 reads TGTGCCAGTAGTACCGCCGGGGTACCTAATTCACCCCTCCACTTT. V is TRBV19 and J is TRBJ1-6; no clear D gene. The CDR3 is 15 residues long. The germline CDR1 and CDR2 sequences are LNHDA and SQIVND (reference sequence). Trimming removed 4 bases from V and 6 bases from J, with 13 bases in between.

The CDR3 nucleotides are TGTGCCAGCAGCTTAGGGGGTAGGGGCACTGAAGCTTTCTTT. It yields the protein CASSLGGRGTEAFF. The genes are TRBV7-9 and TRBJ1-1; perhaps TRBD1 as D (5 bases). The CDR3 consists of 14 residues. The V gene's germline CDR1 is SEHNR and CDR2 FQNEAQ (reference sequence). The ends were cut back, 1 base at V and 4 bases at J, with 10 bases in the middle.

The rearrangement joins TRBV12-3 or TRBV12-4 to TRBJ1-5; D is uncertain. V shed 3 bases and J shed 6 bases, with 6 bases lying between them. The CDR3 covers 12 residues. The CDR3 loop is CASSFSGQPQHF. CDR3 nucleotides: TGTGCCAGCAGTTTTTCCGGTCAGCCCCAGCATTTT.

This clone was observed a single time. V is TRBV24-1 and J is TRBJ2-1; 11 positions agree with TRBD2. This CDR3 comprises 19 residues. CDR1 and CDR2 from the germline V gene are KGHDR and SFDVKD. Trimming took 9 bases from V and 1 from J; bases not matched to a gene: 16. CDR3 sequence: CATSAPIAGGPLSYNEQFF. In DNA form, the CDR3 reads TGTGCCACCTCCGCGCCCATAGCGGGAGGGCCCTTATCCTACAATGAGCAGTTCTTC.

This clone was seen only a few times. The CDR3 DNA is TGTGCCAGCAGCCCGCCTTCGGCGGGGGGGCCGGGCGAGACCCAGTACTTC. Protein: CASSPPSAGGPGETQYF. This chain connects TRBV3-1 (or the pseudogene TRBV3-2) to TRBJ2-5, with 9 nucleotides matching TRBD2. Germline CDR1 LGHDT, CDR2 YNNKEL (reference sequence). V dropped 4 bases and J dropped 5; count of bases not matched to a gene: 14. The CDR3 spans 17 residues.

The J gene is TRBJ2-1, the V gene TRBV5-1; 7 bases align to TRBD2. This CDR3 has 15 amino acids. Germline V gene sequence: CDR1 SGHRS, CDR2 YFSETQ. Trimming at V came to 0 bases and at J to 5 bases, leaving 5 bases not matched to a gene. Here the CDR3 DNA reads TGCGCCAGCAGCTTGGGCGCGACTAGCAACAATGAGCAGTTCTTC. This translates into CASSLGATSNNEQFF.

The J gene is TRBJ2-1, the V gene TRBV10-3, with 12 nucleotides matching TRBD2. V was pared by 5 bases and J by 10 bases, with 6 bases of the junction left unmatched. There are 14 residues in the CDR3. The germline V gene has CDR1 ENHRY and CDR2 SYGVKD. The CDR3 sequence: CAISMTSGGQEQFF. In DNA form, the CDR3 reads TGTGCCATCAGTATGACTAGCGGGGGTCAAGAGCAGTTCTTC.

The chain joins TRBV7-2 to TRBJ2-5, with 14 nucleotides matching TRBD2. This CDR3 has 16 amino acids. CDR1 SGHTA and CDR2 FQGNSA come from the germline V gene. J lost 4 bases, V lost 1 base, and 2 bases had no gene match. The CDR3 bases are TGTGCCAGCAGCTTAGATGGACTAGCGGGAGGAGAGACCCAGTACTTC. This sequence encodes CASSLDGLAGGETQYF. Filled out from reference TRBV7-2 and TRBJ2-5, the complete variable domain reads GAGVSQSPSNKVTEKGKDVELRCDPISGHTALYWYRQSLGQGLEFLIYFQGNSAPDKSGLPSDRFSAERTGGSVSTLTIQRTQQEDSAVYLCASSLDGLAGGETQYFGPGTRLLVL.

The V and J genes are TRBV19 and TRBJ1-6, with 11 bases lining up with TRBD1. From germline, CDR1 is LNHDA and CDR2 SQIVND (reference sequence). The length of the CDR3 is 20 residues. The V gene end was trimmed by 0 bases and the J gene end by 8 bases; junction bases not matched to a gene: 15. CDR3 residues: CASSIEIPGQGAILDSPLHF. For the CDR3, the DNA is TGTGCCAGTAGTATAGAGATCCCCGGACAGGGGGCGATCTTGGATTCACCCCTCCACTTT.

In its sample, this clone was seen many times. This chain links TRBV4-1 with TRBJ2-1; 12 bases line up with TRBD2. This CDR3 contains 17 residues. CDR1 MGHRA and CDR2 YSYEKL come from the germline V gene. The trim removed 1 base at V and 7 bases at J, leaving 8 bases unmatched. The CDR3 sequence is CASSQGLAGAGSNEQFF. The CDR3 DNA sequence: TGCGCCAGCAGCCAAGGACTAGCGGGAGCGGGTAGTAATGAGCAGTTCTTC.